The 7 T cell receptor beta chains below all came from one sample that was sequenced in a study of human T cells and chemical hapten exposure. In TCRdb, the RACE reads were re-called with MiXCR into one record per CDR3 protein. The data hold over 300,000 distinct CDR3 sequences, with approximately 5% observed a single time. As to time point: pre-sensitization, week 0. Treatment: therapeutic diphenylcyclopropenone sensitization with weekly scalp DPC. This sample comprised whole blood, obtained in connection with sensitization to the hapten diphenylcyclopropenone (DPC). The receptors stem from a woman aged 50 to 65 with alopecia areata. Some clones in this sample may be carry-over from other donors' samples.

There are many counts of this clonotype. This rearrangement joins TRBV5-1 to TRBJ2-1; D is ambiguous. Germline V gene sequence: CDR1 SGHRS, CDR2 YFSETQ. Trimming removed 6 bases at V and 8 bases at J, with 12 bases between. The length of the CDR3 is 12 residues. The CDR3 here is CASTPSGDEQFF. The CDR3 nucleotides read TGCGCCAGCACCCCGAGTGGCGATGAGCAGTTCTTC.

The chain is built from TRBV7-2 and TRBJ2-2; 7 bases map to TRBD1. This CDR3 is built from 14 residues. Trimming removed 3 bases from V and 4 bases from J; junction bases left unmatched: 2. In germline, CDR1 is SGHTA, CDR2 FQGNSA. The CDR3 loop is CASSLGQITGELFF. CDR3 nucleotide sequence: TGTGCCAGCAGCTTGGGACAGATCACCGGGGAGCTGTTTTTT.

The J gene is TRBJ1-1, the V gene TRBV5-1; D is unresolved. The V gene's germline CDR1 is SGHRS and CDR2 YFSETQ. V lost 4 bases to trimming and J lost 1 base, with 11 bases between them. The CDR3 consists of 14 residues. The CDR3 loop reads CASSPGRANTEAFF. The CDR3 bases are TGCGCCAGCAGCCCCGGACGGGCGAACACTGAAGCTTTCTTT. Complete variable domain (other parts from reference TRBV5-1 and TRBJ1-1): KAGVTQTPRYLIKTRGQQVTLSCSPISGHRSVSWYQQTPGQGLQFLFEYFSETQRNKGNFPGRFSGRQFSNSRSEMNVSTLELGDSALYLCASSPGRANTEAFFGQGTRLTVV.

This clonotype was seen many times. This chain joins TRBV25-1 and TRBJ2-7; D unresolved. The CDR3 spans 12 residues. The V gene lost 3 bases and the J gene lost 4 bases, with 7 bases spanning the gap. The germline CDR1 and CDR2 sequences are MGHDK and SYGVNS. The CDR3 DNA is TGTGCCAGCAGTGACCAGACTTACGAGCAGTACTTC. This sequence encodes CASSDQTYEQYF.

Many counts were recorded for this clonotype. This chain uses TRBV27 with TRBJ2-3; no clear D. V gave up 1 base and J gave up 2 bases, with 16 bases separating them. CDR1 is MNHEY, CDR2 SMNVEV, per germline (reference sequence). The CDR3 loop spans 17 amino acids. DNA for the CDR3: TGTGCCAGCAGTTTATTGGAAAGGTCCGGTCCCACAGATACGCAGTATTTT. It yields the protein CASSLLERSGPTDTQYF.

In its sample, this clonotype was seen many times. This chain uses TRBV28 with TRBJ2-7; possibly TRBD1 or TRBD2 for D (5 bases each). CDR1 is MDHEN, CDR2 SYDVKM, per germline. The germline V and J ends were trimmed by 9 bases and 4 bases, with 22 bases remaining between them. The CDR3 is 15 amino acids. The CDR3 spells CASRGQRSPGYEQYF. CDR3 in DNA: TGTGCCAGTCGGGGCCAGCGATCCCCAGGATACGAGCAGTACTTC.

This clonotype showed up just a few times. The chain employs TRBV10-3 and TRBJ1-2; no definite D call. Germline V CDR1 and CDR2: ENHRY, SYGVKD. This CDR3 region has 12 residues. Trimming stripped 4 bases from V and 8 bases from J, with 11 bases between. The CDR3 sequence is CAISVLGSGYTF. The CDR3 bases are TGTGCCATCAGTGTCCTGGGTTCCGGCTACACCTTC.